A single sample gave rise to the 11 T cell receptor beta chains below, sequenced in a study of T cell clonotyping in hematopoietic cell transplantation. The method was immunoSEQ multiplex PCR; TCRdb's version includes in-frame clones alone and lacks a portion of them. The profile covers 15,000 to 25,000 clones, with 79% appearing a single time and roughly 14% taken by the ten largest. Specimen: peripheral blood mononuclear cells. The receptors originated from a man aged 55 to 70 in good health. Some clones in this sample may be carry-over from other donors' samples.

The chain uses TRBV5-8 and TRBJ1-1, with D hard to call. Germline CDR1 reads SGHTS; CDR2 reads YDEGEE. CDR3 length equals 13 residues. V gave up 3 bases and J gave up 0 bases, with 6 bases separating them. CDR3 DNA sequence: TGTGCCAGCAGCTATGGGGTGAACACTGAAGCTTTCTTT. Protein sequence: CASSYGVNTEAFF.

The chain joins TRBV6-5 to TRBJ2-3; possibly TRBD1 for D (6 bases). V lost 3 bases to trimming and J lost 3 bases, with 16 bases between them. CDR1 MNHEY and CDR2 SVGAGI come from the germline V gene. This CDR3 comprises 16 residues. CDR3 region: CASSYGLGAGTDTQYF. DNA of the CDR3: TGTGCCAGCAGTTATGGGTTGGGGGCTGGAACAGATACGCAGTATTTT.

The chain has TRBV30 and TRBJ2-3, with no clear D. CDR1 and CDR2 (germline): GTSNPN, SVGIG (reference sequence). There are 12 residues in the CDR3. Trimming stripped 0 bases from V and 4 bases from J, with 5 bases between. The CDR3 DNA sequence: TGTGCCTGGAGTGTGGGCGCAGATACGCAGTATTTT. The encoded protein is CAWSVGADTQYF.

V is TRBV5-4 and J is TRBJ2-5; D tentatively reads TRBD1 or TRBD2 (5 bases each). The CDR3 extends over 13 amino acids. Trimming removed 0 bases from V and 4 bases from J, with 7 bases in between. Germline CDR1 SGHNT, CDR2 YYREEE (reference sequence). Here the CDR3 reads CASSLEGRETQYF. CDR3 nucleotide sequence: TGTGCCAGCAGCTTGGAGGGACGAGAGACCCAGTACTTC.

This clone was detected a few times. The genes are TRBV7-8 and TRBJ2-7; D gene uncertain. CDR1 and CDR2 (germline): SGHVS, FQNEAQ. The ends were cut back, 5 bases at V and 2 bases at J, with 7 bases in the middle. CDR3 length equals 12 residues. The CDR3 coding sequence is TGTGCCAGCAGCAACGGGCCCTACGAGCAGTACTTC. Translated, it gives CASSNGPYEQYF.

The table lists this clone with a count of one. This sequence joins TRBV27 and TRBJ2-3; D not certain. Trimming pared 2 bases from V and 7 bases from J, leaving 16 bases between. Germline V gives CDR1 MNHEY, CDR2 SMNVEV (reference sequence). The length of the CDR3 is 15 residues. The DNA of the CDR3 is TGTGCCAGCAGTTTAGATACCCAATCCCCTCATACGCAGTATTTT. Amino acids: CASSLDTQSPHTQYF.

The chain has TRBV4-1 and TRBJ1-2; D gene uncertain. V lost 2 bases and J 0 bases, leaving 10 bases between the germline ends. The germline gives CDR1 MGHRA, CDR2 YSYEKL. The CDR3 covers 15 residues. The DNA for the CDR3 is TGCGCCAGCAGCCAATACGAACAGCCTAACTATGGCTACACCTTC. Protein: CASSQYEQPNYGYTF.

The V and J genes are TRBV6-6 and TRBJ2-3, with 8 bases that match TRBD1. CDR3 length: 12 residues. V lost 8 bases and J lost 6; bases outside the gene matches: 4. The germline CDR1 and CDR2 sequences are MNHNY and SVGAGI (reference sequence). The CDR3 reads CASGTGRDTQYF. CDR3 coding DNA: TGTGCCAGCGGGACAGGTCGGGATACGCAGTATTTT.

This chain joins TRBV29-1 and TRBJ2-5, with D possibly being TRBD2 (6 bases). The CDR3 is 13 residues long. Germline V CDR1 and CDR2: SQVTM, ANQGSEA. Trimming pared 5 bases from V and 1 base from J, leaving 11 bases between. The CDR3 is CSVPAGPQETQYF. DNA of the CDR3: TGCAGCGTTCCTGCGGGACCCCAAGAGACCCAGTACTTC.

This clone was picked up a small number of times. This chain joins TRBV5-1 and TRBJ2-1; TRBD2 matches 7 bases. The V segment lost 0 bases and the J segment 5 bases; nucleotides outside the gene matches: 8. Germline assignment: CDR1 SGHRS and CDR2 YFSETQ. The CDR3 runs 16 residues. The CDR3 spells CASSLGLAYINNEQFF. The DNA for the CDR3 is TGCGCCAGCAGCTTGGGACTAGCATATATAAACAATGAGCAGTTCTTC.

The chain uses TRBV5-5 and TRBJ1-2; no reliable D call. The CDR3 spans 15 residues. Germline V CDR1 and CDR2: SGHKS, YYEKEE (reference sequence). The V end was cut by 0 bases, the J end by 4 bases, with 13 bases between. The CDR3 region has the DNA TGTGCCAGCAGCTTGGGACTCACCCAATCCTATGGCTACACCTTC. Protein product: CASSLGLTQSYGYTF.